This T cell receptor beta chain came from a study of PD-L1 blockade in urothelial cancer. Measured with immunoSEQ multiplex PCR; TCRdb has only the in-frame clones, and not every one. The table records more than 30,000 clones, 85% to 90% of them present only once. The sequence derives from a man in his fifties or sixties with urothelial cancer. The specimen was PBMCs, collected around atezolizumab (anti-PD-L1) treatment.

For the CDR3, the DNA is TGTGCCAGCAGCCCGCGGCAGGGCCCCTACGAGCAGTACTTC. Translation: CASSPRQGPYEQYF. The V and J genes are TRBV5-5 and TRBJ2-7; TRBD1 might be the D (5 bases). The germline V and J ends were trimmed by 4 bases and 2 bases, with 13 bases remaining between them. The germline gives CDR1 SGHKS, CDR2 YYEKEE (reference sequence). The CDR3 totals 14 residues. Together with reference TRBV5-5 and TRBJ2-7, the CDR3 gives the full variable domain: DAGVTQSPTHLIKTRGQQVTLRCSPISGHKSVSWYQQVLGQGPQFIFQYYEKEERGRGNFPDRFSARQFPNYSSELNVNALLLGDSALYLCASSPRQGPYEQYFGPGTRLTVT.